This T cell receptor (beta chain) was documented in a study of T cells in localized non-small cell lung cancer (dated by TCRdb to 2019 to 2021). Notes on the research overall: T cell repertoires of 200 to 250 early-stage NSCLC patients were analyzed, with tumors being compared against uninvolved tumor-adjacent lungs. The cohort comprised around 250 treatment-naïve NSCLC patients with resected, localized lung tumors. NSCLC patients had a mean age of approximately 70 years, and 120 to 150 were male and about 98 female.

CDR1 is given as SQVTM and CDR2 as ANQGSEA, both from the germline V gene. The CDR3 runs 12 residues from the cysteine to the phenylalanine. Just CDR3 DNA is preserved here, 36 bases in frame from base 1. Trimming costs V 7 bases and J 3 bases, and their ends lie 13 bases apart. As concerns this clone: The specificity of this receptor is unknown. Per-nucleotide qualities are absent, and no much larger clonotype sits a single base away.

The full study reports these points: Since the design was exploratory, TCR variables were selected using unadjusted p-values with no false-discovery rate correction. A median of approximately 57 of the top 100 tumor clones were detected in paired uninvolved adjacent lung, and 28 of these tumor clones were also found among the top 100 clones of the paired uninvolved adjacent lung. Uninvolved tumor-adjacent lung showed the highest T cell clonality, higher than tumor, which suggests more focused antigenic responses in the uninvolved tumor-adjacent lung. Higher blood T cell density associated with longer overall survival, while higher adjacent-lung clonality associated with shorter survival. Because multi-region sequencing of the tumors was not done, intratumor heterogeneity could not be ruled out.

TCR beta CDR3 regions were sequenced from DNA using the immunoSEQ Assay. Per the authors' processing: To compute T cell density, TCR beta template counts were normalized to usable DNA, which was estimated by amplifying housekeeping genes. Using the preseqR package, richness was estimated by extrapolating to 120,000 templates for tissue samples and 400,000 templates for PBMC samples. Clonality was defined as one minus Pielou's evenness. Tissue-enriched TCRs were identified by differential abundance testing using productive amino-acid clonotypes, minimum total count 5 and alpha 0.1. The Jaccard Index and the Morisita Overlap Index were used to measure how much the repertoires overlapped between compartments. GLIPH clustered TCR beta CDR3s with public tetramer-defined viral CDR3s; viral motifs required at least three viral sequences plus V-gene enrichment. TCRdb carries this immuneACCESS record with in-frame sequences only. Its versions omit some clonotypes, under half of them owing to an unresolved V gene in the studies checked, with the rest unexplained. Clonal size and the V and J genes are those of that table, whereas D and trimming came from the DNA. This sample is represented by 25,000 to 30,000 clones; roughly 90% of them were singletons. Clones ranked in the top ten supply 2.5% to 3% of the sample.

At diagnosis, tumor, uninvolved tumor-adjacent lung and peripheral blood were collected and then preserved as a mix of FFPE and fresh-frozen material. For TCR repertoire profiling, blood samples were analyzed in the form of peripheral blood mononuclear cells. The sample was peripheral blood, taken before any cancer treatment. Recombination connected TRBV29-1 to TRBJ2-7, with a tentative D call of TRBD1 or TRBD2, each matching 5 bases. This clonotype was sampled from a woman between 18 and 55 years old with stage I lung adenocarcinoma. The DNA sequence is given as TGCAGCGCTAGGGACGGAAACTACGAGCAGTACTTC. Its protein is CSARDGNYEQYF.